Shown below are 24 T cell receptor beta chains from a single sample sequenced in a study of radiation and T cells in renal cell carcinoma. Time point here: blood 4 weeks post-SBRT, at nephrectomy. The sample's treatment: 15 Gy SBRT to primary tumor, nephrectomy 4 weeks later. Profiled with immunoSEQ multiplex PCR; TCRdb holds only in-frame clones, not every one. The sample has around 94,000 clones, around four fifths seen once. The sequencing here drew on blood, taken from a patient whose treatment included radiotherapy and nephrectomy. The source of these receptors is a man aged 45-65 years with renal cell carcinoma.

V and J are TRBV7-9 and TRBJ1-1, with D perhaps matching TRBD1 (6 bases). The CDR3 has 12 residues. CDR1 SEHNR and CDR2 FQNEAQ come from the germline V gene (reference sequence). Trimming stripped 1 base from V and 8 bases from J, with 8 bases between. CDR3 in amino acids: CASSLEDREAFF. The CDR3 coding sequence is TGTGCCAGCAGCTTAGAAGACAGGGAAGCTTTCTTT.

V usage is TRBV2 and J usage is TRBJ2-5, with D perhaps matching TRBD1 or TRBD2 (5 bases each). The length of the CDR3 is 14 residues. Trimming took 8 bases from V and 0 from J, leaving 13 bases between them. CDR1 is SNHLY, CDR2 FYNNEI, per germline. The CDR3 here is CASRRDVNQETQYF. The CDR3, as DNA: TGTGCCAGCCGCCGGGACGTAAACCAAGAGACCCAGTACTTC.

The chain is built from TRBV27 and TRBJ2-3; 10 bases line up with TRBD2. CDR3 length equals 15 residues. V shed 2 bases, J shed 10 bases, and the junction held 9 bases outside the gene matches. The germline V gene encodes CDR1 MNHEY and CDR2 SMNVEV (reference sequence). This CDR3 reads CASSLMGLANGAQYF. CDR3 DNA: TGTGCCAGCAGTTTAATGGGACTAGCGAATGGTGCGCAGTATTTT.

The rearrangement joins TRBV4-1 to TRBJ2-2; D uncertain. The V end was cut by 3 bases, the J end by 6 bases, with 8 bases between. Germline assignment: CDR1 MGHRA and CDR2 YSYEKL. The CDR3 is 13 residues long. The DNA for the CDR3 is TGCGCCAGCAGCCAGGGGATGGCCGGGGAGCTGTTTTTT. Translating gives CASSQGMAGELFF.

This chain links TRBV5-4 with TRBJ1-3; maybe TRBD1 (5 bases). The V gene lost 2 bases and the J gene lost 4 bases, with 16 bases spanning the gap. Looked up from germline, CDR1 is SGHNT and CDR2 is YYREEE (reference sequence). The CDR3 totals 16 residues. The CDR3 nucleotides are TGTGCCAGCAGCTTACCGCAGGGACTCGGGGGAAACACCATATATTTT. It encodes CASSLPQGLGGNTIYF.

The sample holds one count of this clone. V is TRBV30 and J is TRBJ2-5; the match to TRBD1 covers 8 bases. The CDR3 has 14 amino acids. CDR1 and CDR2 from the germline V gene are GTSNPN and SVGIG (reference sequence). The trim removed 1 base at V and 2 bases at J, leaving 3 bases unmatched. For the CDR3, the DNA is TGTGCCTGGAGTGGAACAGGGGGACAAGAGACCCAGTACTTC. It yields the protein CAWSGTGGQETQYF.

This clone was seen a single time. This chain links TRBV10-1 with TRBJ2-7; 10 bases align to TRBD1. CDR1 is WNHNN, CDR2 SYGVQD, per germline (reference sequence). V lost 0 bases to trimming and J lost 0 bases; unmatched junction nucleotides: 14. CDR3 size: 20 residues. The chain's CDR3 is CASSESIVWDRGKSSYEQYF. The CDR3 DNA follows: TGCGCCAGCAGTGAGTCTATAGTATGGGACAGGGGTAAAAGCTCCTACGAGCAGTACTTC.

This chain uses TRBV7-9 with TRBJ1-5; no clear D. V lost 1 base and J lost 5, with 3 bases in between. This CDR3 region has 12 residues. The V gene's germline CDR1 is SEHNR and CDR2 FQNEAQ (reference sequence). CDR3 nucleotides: TGTGCCAGCAGCTTAGGGTATCAGCCCCAGCATTTT. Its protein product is CASSLGYQPQHF. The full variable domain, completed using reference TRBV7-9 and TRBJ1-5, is DTGVSQNPRHKITKRGQNVTFRCDPISEHNRLYWYRQTLGQGPEFLTYFQNEAQLEKSRLLSDRFSAERPKGSFSTLEIQRTEQGDSAMYLCASSLGYQPQHFGDGTRLSIL.

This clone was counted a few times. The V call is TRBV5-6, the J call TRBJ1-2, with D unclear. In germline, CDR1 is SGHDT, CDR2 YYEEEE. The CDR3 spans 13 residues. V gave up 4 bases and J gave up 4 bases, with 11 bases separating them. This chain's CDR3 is CASSQEDRYGYTF. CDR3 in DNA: TGTGCCAGCAGCCAGGAGGACCGCTATGGCTACACCTTC.

CDR3 amino acids: CASSVGDGRVATNEKLFF. CDR3 bases: TGTGCCAGCAGCGTAGGAGATGGCAGGGTTGCAACTAATGAAAAACTGTTTTTT. The chain links TRBV9 to TRBJ1-4, with a weak D call TRBD1 (5 bases). Germline assignment: CDR1 SGDLS and CDR2 YYNGEE. This CDR3 contains 18 residues. Trimming cost V 0 bases and J 0 bases, with 15 bases left between them.

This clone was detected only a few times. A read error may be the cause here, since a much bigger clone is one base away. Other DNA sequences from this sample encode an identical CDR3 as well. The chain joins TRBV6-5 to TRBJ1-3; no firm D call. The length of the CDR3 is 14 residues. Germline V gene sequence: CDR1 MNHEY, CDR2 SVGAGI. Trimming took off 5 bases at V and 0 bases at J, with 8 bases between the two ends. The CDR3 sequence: CASSLLSSGNTIYF. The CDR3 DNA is TGTGCCAGCAGTCTACTGAGCTCTGGAAACACCATATATTTT.

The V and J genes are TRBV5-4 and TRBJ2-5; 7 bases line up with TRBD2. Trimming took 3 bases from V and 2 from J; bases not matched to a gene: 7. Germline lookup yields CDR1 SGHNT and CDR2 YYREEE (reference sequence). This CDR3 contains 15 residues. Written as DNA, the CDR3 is TGTGCCAGCAGCTGGGGCGGGAGCAAGCAAGAGACCCAGTACTTC. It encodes CASSWGGSKQETQYF. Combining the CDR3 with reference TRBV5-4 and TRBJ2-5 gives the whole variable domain ETGVTQSPTHLIKTRGQQVTLRCSSQSGHNTVSWYQQALGQGPQFIFQYYREEENGRGNFPPRFSGLQFPNYSSELNVNALELDDSALYLCASSWGGSKQETQYFGPGTRLLVL.

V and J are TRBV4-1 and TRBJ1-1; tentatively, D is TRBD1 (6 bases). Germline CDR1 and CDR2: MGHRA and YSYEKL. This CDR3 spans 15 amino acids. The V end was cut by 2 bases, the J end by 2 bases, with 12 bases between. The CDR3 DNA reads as TGCGCCAGCAGCCAATCAGGGGCCTTAAACACTGAAGCTTTCTTT. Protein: CASSQSGALNTEAFF.

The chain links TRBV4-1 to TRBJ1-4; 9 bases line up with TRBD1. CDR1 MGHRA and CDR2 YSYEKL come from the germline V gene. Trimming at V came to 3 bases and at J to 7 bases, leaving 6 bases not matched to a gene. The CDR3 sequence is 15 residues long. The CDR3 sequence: CASSHLDRGSEKLFF. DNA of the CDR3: TGCGCCAGCAGCCACCTGGACAGGGGAAGTGAAAAACTGTTTTTT.

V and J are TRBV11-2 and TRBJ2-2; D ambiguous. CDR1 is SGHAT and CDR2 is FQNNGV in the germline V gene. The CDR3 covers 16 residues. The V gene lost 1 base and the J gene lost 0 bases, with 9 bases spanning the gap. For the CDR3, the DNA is TGTGCCAGCAGCTTAGGGCCATACGCGAACACCGGGGAGCTGTTTTTT. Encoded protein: CASSLGPYANTGELFF.

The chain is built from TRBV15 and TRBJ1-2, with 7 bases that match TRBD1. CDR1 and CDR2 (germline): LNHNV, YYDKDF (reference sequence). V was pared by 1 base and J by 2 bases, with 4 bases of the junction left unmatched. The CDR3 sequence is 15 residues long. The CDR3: CATSRGRGLNYGYTF. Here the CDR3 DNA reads TGTGCCACCAGCAGAGGAAGGGGGCTGAACTATGGCTACACCTTC.

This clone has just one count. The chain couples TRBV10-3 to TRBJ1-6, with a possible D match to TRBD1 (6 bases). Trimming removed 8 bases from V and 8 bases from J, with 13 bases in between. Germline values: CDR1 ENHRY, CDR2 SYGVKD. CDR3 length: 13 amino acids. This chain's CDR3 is CAIGGQGYSPLHF. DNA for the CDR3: TGTGCCATCGGGGGGCAGGGTTATTCACCCCTCCACTTT.

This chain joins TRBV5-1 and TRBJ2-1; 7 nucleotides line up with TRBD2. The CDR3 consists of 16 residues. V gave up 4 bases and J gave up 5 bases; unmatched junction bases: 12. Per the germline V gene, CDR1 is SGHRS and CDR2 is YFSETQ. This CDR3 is CASSQGPSGGHNEQFF. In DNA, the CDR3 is TGCGCCAGCAGCCAAGGACCTAGCGGAGGTCACAATGAGCAGTTCTTC.

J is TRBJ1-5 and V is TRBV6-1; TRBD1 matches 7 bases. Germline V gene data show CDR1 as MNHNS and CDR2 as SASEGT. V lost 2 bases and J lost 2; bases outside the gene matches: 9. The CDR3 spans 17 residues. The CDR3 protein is CASSEPLSRGGNQPQHF. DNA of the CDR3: TGTGCCAGCAGTGAACCTCTGAGCAGGGGGGGCAATCAGCCCCAGCATTTT.

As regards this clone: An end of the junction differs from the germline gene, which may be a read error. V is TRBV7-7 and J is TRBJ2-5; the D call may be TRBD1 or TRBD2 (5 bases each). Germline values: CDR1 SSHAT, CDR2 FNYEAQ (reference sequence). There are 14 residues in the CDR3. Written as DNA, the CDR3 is TGTGCTAGCAGCTCCGGGACGGCCCCAGAGACCCAGTACTTC. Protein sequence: CASSSGTAPETQYF.

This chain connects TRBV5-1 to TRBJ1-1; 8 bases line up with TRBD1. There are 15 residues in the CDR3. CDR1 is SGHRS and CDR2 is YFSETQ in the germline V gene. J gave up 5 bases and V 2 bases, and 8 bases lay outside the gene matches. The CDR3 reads CASSFRGRLGTEAFF. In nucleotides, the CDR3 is TGCGCCAGCAGCTTCAGGGGGCGGTTGGGAACTGAAGCTTTCTTT.

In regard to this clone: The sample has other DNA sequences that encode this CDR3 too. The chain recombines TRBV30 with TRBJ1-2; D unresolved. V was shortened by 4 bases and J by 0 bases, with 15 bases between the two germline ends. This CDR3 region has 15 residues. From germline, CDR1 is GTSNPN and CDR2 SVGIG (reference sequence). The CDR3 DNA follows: TGTGCCTGGATGAAGCCGAGATTAACTAACTATGGCTACACCTTC. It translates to CAWMKPRLTNYGYTF.

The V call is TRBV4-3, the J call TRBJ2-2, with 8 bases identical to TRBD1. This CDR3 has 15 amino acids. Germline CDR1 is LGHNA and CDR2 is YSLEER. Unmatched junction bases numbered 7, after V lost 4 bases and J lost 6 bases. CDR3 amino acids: CASSPGQGGPGELFF. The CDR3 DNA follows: TGCGCCAGCAGCCCCGGACAGGGAGGTCCCGGGGAGCTGTTTTTT.

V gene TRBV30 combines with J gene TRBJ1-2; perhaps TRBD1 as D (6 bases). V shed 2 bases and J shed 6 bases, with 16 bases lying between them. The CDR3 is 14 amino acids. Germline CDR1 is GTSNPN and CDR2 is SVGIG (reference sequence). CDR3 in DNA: TGTGCCTGGAGTCTAACTGGAGGGGGGAATGGCTACACCTTC. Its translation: CAWSLTGGGNGYTF.